These T cell receptor beta chains were read from a single sample in a study of human T cells and chemical hapten exposure. TCRdb called the RACE reads again in MiXCR, with one record for every CDR3 protein. The sample consists of about 120,000 distinct CDR3 sequences, 12% of them appearing once. This specimen consisted of whole blood, obtained in connection with sensitization to the hapten diphenylcyclopropenone (DPC). The receptors derive from a woman aged 45-60 years with alopecia areata. Some clones in this sample may be carry-over from other donors' samples. The conserved cysteine and the conserved F or W are not part of the CDR3 here. A D gene is named only where the DNA matches it firmly.

v_gene: TRBV7-6; d_gene: TRBD2; j_gene: TRBJ2-7; CDR3aa: ASSSEGLAGLEQY
v_gene: TRBV5-6; d_gene: TRBD1; j_gene: TRBJ1-1; CDR3aa: ASSLTGTGLMNTEAF
v_gene: TRBV5-5; d_gene: .; j_gene: TRBJ1-5; CDR3aa: ASSLVSGRGNQPQH
v_gene: TRBV28; d_gene: TRBD1; j_gene: TRBJ1-5; CDR3aa: ASSQTGWNQPQH
v_gene: TRBV4-3; d_gene: .; j_gene: TRBJ2-7; CDR3aa: ASSQEGGGEAYEQY
v_gene: TRBV20-1; d_gene: .; j_gene: TRBJ1-1; CDR3aa: SARGGHEAF
v_gene: TRBV7-2; d_gene: TRBD1; j_gene: TRBJ1-4; CDR3aa: ASRSRQGARELF
v_gene: TRBV7-2; d_gene: .; j_gene: TRBJ1-1; CDR3aa: ASSLNPGAGTEAF
v_gene: TRBV28; d_gene: .; j_gene: TRBJ1-1; CDR3aa: ASSWGARTEAF
v_gene: TRBV10-3; d_gene: .; j_gene: TRBJ2-7; CDR3aa: AISSRGSGEQY
v_gene: TRBV6-5; d_gene: .; j_gene: TRBJ2-4; CDR3aa: ASGTLKENIQY
v_gene: TRBV7-9; d_gene: .; j_gene: TRBJ2-1; CDR3aa: ASSLVGAISSYNEQF
v_gene: TRBV28; d_gene: .; j_gene: TRBJ2-7; CDR3aa: ASGRTYEQY
v_gene: TRBV7-2; d_gene: .; j_gene: TRBJ1-5; CDR3aa: ASSFRVGNQPQH
v_gene: TRBV2; d_gene: .; j_gene: TRBJ2-5; CDR3aa: ASSVEASAASTQY
v_gene: TRBV12-3/TRBV12-4; d_gene: TRBD1; j_gene: TRBJ2-4; CDR3aa: ASRSGTGVEGQNIQY
v_gene: TRBV7-8; d_gene: .; j_gene: TRBJ2-7; CDR3aa: ASSSRRQLTEQY
v_gene: TRBV5-4; d_gene: TRBD2; j_gene: TRBJ2-1; CDR3aa: ASSLGWREANEQF
v_gene: TRBV7-2; d_gene: TRBD2; j_gene: TRBJ2-3; CDR3aa: ASSRSGLAGGSDTQY
v_gene: TRBV5-1; d_gene: TRBD2; j_gene: TRBJ2-5; CDR3aa: ASSPSGGFQETQY
v_gene: TRBV4-1; d_gene: .; j_gene: TRBJ2-1; CDR3aa: ASIGGSAYNEQF
v_gene: TRBV5-1; d_gene: .; j_gene: TRBJ1-4; CDR3aa: ASSLGDSNEKLF
v_gene: TRBV14; d_gene: .; j_gene: TRBJ1-4; CDR3aa: ASSRSPSTNEKLF
v_gene: TRBV28; d_gene: TRBD1; j_gene: TRBJ1-1; CDR3aa: ASSSPSAGGETEAF
v_gene: TRBV24-1; d_gene: .; j_gene: TRBJ1-1; CDR3aa: ATSERGGEAF
v_gene: TRBV19; d_gene: .; j_gene: TRBJ2-7; CDR3aa: ASTPGSRNEQY
v_gene: TRBV12-3/TRBV12-4; d_gene: .; j_gene: TRBJ1-1; CDR3aa: ASSSGRTEAF
v_gene: TRBV6-1; d_gene: TRBD1; j_gene: TRBJ2-2; CDR3aa: ASSAGQINTGELF
v_gene: TRBV4-2; d_gene: TRBD1; j_gene: TRBJ2-7; CDR3aa: ASSQSTGTGVREQY
v_gene: TRBV28; d_gene: .; j_gene: TRBJ1-1; CDR3aa: ASSYGGAASRSEAF
v_gene: TRBV18; d_gene: .; j_gene: TRBJ1-3; CDR3aa: ASSPRAAGNTIY
v_gene: TRBV6-5; d_gene: .; j_gene: TRBJ2-7; CDR3aa: ASSYSGRVSYEQY
v_gene: TRBV6-2/TRBV6-3; d_gene: TRBD2; j_gene: TRBJ2-5; CDR3aa: ASSYSELADWKTQY
v_gene: TRBV6-2/TRBV6-3; d_gene: .; j_gene: TRBJ1-2; CDR3aa: ASSSDIYGYT
v_gene: TRBV24-1; d_gene: .; j_gene: TRBJ1-1; CDR3aa: ATSPGHSNTEAF
v_gene: TRBV28; d_gene: TRBD1; j_gene: TRBJ1-1; CDR3aa: ASSRGDLRTEAF
v_gene: TRBV7-9; d_gene: .; j_gene: TRBJ1-6; CDR3aa: ASSLSLSPLH
v_gene: TRBV11-3; d_gene: TRBD2; j_gene: TRBJ2-2; CDR3aa: ASSHKREDLTGELF
v_gene: TRBV9; d_gene: TRBD1; j_gene: TRBJ1-2; CDR3aa: ASRGERSGTAYGYT
v_gene: TRBV21-1; d_gene: .; j_gene: TRBJ2-1; CDR3aa: ASSKKASGTEPRNEQF
v_gene: TRBV7-9; d_gene: TRBD1; j_gene: TRBJ2-1; CDR3aa: ASSPRVQGANEQF
v_gene: TRBV28; d_gene: .; j_gene: TRBJ1-1; CDR3aa: ASSLEGVNTEAF
v_gene: TRBV6-5; d_gene: TRBD2; j_gene: TRBJ2-7; CDR3aa: ASSYSIAGGYEQY
v_gene: TRBV20-1; d_gene: TRBD2; j_gene: TRBJ2-1; CDR3aa: SIGGSRNEQF
v_gene: TRBV6-2/TRBV6-3; d_gene: TRBD1; j_gene: TRBJ2-3; CDR3aa: ASSLTGGEADTQY
v_gene: TRBV7-9; d_gene: .; j_gene: TRBJ1-2; CDR3aa: ASSEIDGYT
v_gene: TRBV18; d_gene: .; j_gene: TRBJ2-7; CDR3aa: ATAEGFLSYEQY
v_gene: TRBV10-3; d_gene: TRBD1; j_gene: TRBJ1-4; CDR3aa: AIRRGRSEKLF
v_gene: TRBV28; d_gene: .; j_gene: TRBJ2-3; CDR3aa: ASRDHDTDTQY
v_gene: TRBV15; d_gene: .; j_gene: TRBJ2-5; CDR3aa: ATSRDPPGVETQY
v_gene: TRBV5-1; d_gene: .; j_gene: TRBJ2-7; CDR3aa: ASSLGSQAYEQY
v_gene: TRBV29-1; d_gene: .; j_gene: TRBJ1-1; CDR3aa: SVDSQMNTEAF
v_gene: TRBV29-1; d_gene: .; j_gene: TRBJ2-3; CDR3aa: SVEPWGAPTDTQY
v_gene: TRBV6-6; d_gene: .; j_gene: TRBJ1-3; CDR3aa: ASSPDRAGNTIY
v_gene: TRBV27; d_gene: .; j_gene: TRBJ2-7; CDR3aa: AGSPGLEQY
v_gene: TRBV12-3/TRBV12-4; d_gene: .; j_gene: TRBJ2-3; CDR3aa: ASSSGVPDTQY
v_gene: TRBV27; d_gene: .; j_gene: TRBJ2-2; CDR3aa: ASRRTTSVLFTGELF
v_gene: TRBV11-2; d_gene: .; j_gene: TRBJ1-2; CDR3aa: ASSLDQLDSRGYT
v_gene: TRBV12-3/TRBV12-4; d_gene: .; j_gene: TRBJ2-1; CDR3aa: ASSLSVRGGNEQF